The 21 T cell receptor beta chains listed next were all sequenced from one sample in a study of TIL therapy for anti-PD-1-resistant metastatic lung cancer. Time point noted: pre-treatment sample, taken before nivolumab and TIL therapy. The immunoSEQ assay was v3. The table came from immunoSEQ multiplex PCR; TCRdb's copy has only in-frame clones and leaves some out. The sample yields fewer than 60,000 clones, 80% to 90% seen once. Sequences were derived from blood, sampled at baseline. These receptors came from a person between 30 and 79 years old with non-small cell lung cancer.

This chain links TRBV28 with TRBJ1-4; D is unclear. V was cut by 7 bases and J by 7 bases, with 16 bases left in between. This CDR3 region has 14 residues. Germline V gives CDR1 MDHEN, CDR2 SYDVKM. The CDR3 here is CASTAGGWSEKLFF. CDR3 in DNA: TGTGCCAGCACCGCGGGAGGGTGGAGTGAAAAACTGTTTTTT.

The V call is TRBV15, the J call TRBJ2-1, with D unclear. Deletions cut 1 base from V and 2 bases from J, with 0 bases between. The CDR3 extends over 12 amino acids. In germline, CDR1 is LNHNV, CDR2 YYDKDF (reference sequence). The CDR3 bases are TGTGCCACCAGCAGAGCCTACAATGAGCAGTTCTTC. This gives the protein CATSRAYNEQFF.

V is TRBV7-9 and J is TRBJ2-7; possibly TRBD1 for D (5 bases). V lost 6 bases to trimming and J lost 4 bases, with 7 bases between them. Germline CDR1 reads SEHNR; CDR2 reads FQNEAQ (reference sequence). The CDR3 runs to 11 residues. The CDR3 loop is CASSKGYEQYF. CDR3 in DNA: TGTGCCAGCAGTAAGGGGTACGAGCAGTACTTC.

This chain joins TRBV27 and TRBJ1-5, with 7 bases aligning to TRBD1. J was trimmed by 2 bases and V by 4 bases; bases with no gene match: 5. The CDR3 extends over 15 amino acids. From germline, CDR1 is MNHEY and CDR2 SMNVEV (reference sequence). CDR3 region: CASSSQGHGNQPQHF. In DNA, the CDR3 is TGTGCCAGCAGTTCACAGGGGCATGGCAATCAGCCCCAGCATTTT.

The chain carries TRBV12-5 and TRBJ2-1; TRBD2 is a possible D gene (7 bases). Per germline, CDR1 LGHNT and CDR2 FRNRAP. V was pared by 3 bases and J by 9 bases, with 15 bases between. CDR3 length equals 14 residues. The CDR3 protein is CASGFGQGGGEQFF. Written as DNA, the CDR3 is TGTGCTAGTGGTTTCGGTCAGGGAGGGGGTGAGCAGTTCTTC.

The chain carries TRBV5-1 and TRBJ2-7, with TRBD2 identical over 9 bases. This CDR3 is 14 amino acids long. V shed 4 bases, J shed 2 bases, and the junction held 4 bases outside the gene matches. CDR1 SGHRS and CDR2 YFSETQ come from the germline V gene. CDR3 nucleotide sequence: TGCGCCAGCAGCCCAGCGGGAGGCACCTACGAGCAGTACTTC. Encoded protein: CASSPAGGTYEQYF.

The J gene is TRBJ1-1, the V gene TRBV7-9; D is ambiguous. The V and J ends lost 2 bases and 1 base respectively, with 5 bases between them. The CDR3 covers 13 residues. CDR1 is SEHNR and CDR2 is FQNEAQ in the germline V gene (reference sequence). The CDR3 nucleotides are TGTGCCAGCAGCTTATATGAGAACACTGAAGCTTTCTTT. It specifies CASSLYENTEAFF.

V is TRBV6-1 and J is TRBJ2-7, with TRBD1 identical over 8 bases. The CDR3 is 16 residues long. Germline CDR1 MNHNS, CDR2 SASEGT. Losses at the gene ends were 0 bases for V and 7 bases for J; bases not matched to a gene: 11. The CDR3 nucleotides are TGTGCCAGCAGTGAAGCGGCGGGGCAGGGGGCTTGGGAGCAGTACTTC. Translating it yields CASSEAAGQGAWEQYF.

J is TRBJ2-7 and V is TRBV11-2; no definite D call. In germline, CDR1 is SGHAT, CDR2 FQNNGV. The CDR3 runs 14 residues. Deletions cut 1 base from V and 2 bases from J, with 9 bases between. The CDR3 here is CASSLVVRAYEQYF. The CDR3 bases are TGTGCCAGCAGCTTAGTCGTTAGGGCCTACGAGCAGTACTTC.

The chain recombines TRBV30 with TRBJ2-7, with 7 positions matching TRBD1. V shed 5 bases and J 3 bases; nucleotides not matched to a gene: 7. Germline CDR1 and CDR2: GTSNPN and SVGIG (reference sequence). The CDR3 runs 13 residues. This chain's CDR3 is CAWERQGLYEQYF. DNA of the CDR3: TGTGCCTGGGAAAGACAGGGTCTCTACGAGCAGTACTTC. The complete variable domain, with remaining parts taken from reference TRBV30 and TRBJ2-7, reads SQTIHQWPATLVQPVGSPLSLECTVEGTSNPNLYWYRQAAGRGLQLLFYSVGIGQISSEVPQNLSASRPQDRQFILSSKKLLLSDSGFYLCAWERQGLYEQYFGPGTRLTVT.

The chain employs TRBV4-2 and TRBJ2-1; 9 nucleotides line up with TRBD2. The trim removed 6 bases at V and 8 bases at J, leaving 14 bases unmatched. The CDR3 consists of 16 residues. Per the germline V gene, CDR1 is LGHNA and CDR2 is YNFKEQ. The CDR3 DNA sequence: TGTGCCAGCAGTTTAGCGGGAGCGGACAGTGGCGATGAGCAGTTCTTC. The encoded protein is CASSLAGADSGDEQFF.

This clone was observed once. V and J are TRBV11-2 and TRBJ2-5; the match to TRBD1 covers 7 bases. Germline values: CDR1 SGHAT, CDR2 FQNNGV. V shed 0 bases and J 6 bases; nucleotides not matched to a gene: 4. CDR3 length: 14 amino acids. The CDR3 protein is CASSLDRGPKTQYF. The CDR3 DNA reads as TGTGCCAGCAGCTTAGATAGGGGGCCAAAGACCCAGTACTTC.

The sample holds one count of this clone. The J gene is TRBJ2-7, the V gene TRBV28; TRBD1 matches at 8 bases. Germline CDR1 and CDR2: MDHEN and SYDVKM. This CDR3 region has 15 residues. The V gene end was trimmed by 6 bases and the J gene end by 2 bases; junction bases not matched to a gene: 9. CDR3: CASSRGQGATYEQYF. As DNA, the CDR3 is TGTGCCAGCAGCCGCGGGCAGGGGGCTACCTACGAGCAGTACTTC.

The chain recombines TRBV6-5 with TRBJ2-2, with 9 bases lining up with TRBD1. The V and J ends lost 10 bases and 3 bases, in that order; junction bases with no gene match: 6. The germline CDR1 and CDR2 sequences are MNHEY and SVGAGI. This CDR3 is 14 amino acids long. The CDR3 loop reads CATPTGGDTGELFF. CDR3 in DNA: TGTGCCACCCCGACAGGGGGGGACACCGGGGAGCTGTTTTTT.

The chain uses TRBV5-1 and TRBJ1-1; 7 bases agree with TRBD1. This CDR3 region has 15 residues. Germline loops: CDR1 SGHRS, CDR2 YFSETQ. Germline trimming cut 4 bases from V and 0 bases from J; bases unmatched to any gene: 6. The CDR3 DNA follows: TGCGCCAGCAGCCTGACAGGGTCCATGAACACTGAAGCTTTCTTT. This codes for CASSLTGSMNTEAFF.

The chain is built from TRBV18 and TRBJ2-2; the D is unclear. The germline V and J ends were trimmed by 6 bases and 6 bases, with 11 bases remaining between them. This CDR3 is built from 13 residues. Germline assignment: CDR1 KGHSH and CDR2 LQKENI. The CDR3: CASSPGSAGELFF. The CDR3 nucleotides are TGTGCCAGCTCGCCCGGATCGGCCGGGGAGCTGTTTTTT.

CDR3 sequence reads: CATSAGTGYTDTQYF. The CDR3 DNA reads TGTGCCACCAGTGCCGGGACAGGTTACACAGATACGCAGTATTTT. The chain links TRBV24-1 to TRBJ2-3; 8 bases fit TRBD1. Trimming at V came to 5 bases and at J to 2 bases, leaving 5 bases not matched to a gene. CDR1 KGHDR and CDR2 SFDVKD come from the germline V gene. The CDR3 runs 15 residues.

The table lists this clone with a count of one. CDR3 protein: CASSPGLLNNEQFF. The CDR3 region has the DNA TGTGCCAGTAGTCCTGGACTCTTGAACAATGAGCAGTTCTTC. V is TRBV19 and J is TRBJ2-1, with D perhaps matching TRBD2 (5 bases). Germline V gives CDR1 LNHDA, CDR2 SQIVND (reference sequence). The CDR3 runs 14 residues. Trimming cost V 5 bases and J 5 bases, with 13 bases left between them.

The CDR3 DNA is TGTGCCAGCAGGAAAACCCAGAACTCTGGAAACACCATATATTTT. This codes for CASRKTQNSGNTIYF. The rearrangement uses TRBV28 and TRBJ1-3; D gene uncertain. This CDR3 spans 15 amino acids. The V and J ends lost 6 bases and 0 bases respectively, with 12 bases between them. Germline V gene lookup returns CDR1 MDHEN and CDR2 SYDVKM.

V usage is TRBV28 and J usage is TRBJ1-4; tentative D call: TRBD1 (6 bases). The CDR3 consists of 14 residues. The germline V gene has CDR1 MDHEN and CDR2 SYDVKM. V lost 2 bases, J lost 2 bases, and 6 bases lay in between. The CDR3 bases are TGTGCCAGCAGTTTAACAGGGACTAATGAAAAACTGTTTTTT. Its translation: CASSLTGTNEKLFF.

The chain has TRBV5-1 and TRBJ2-1, with D perhaps TRBD1 (5 bases). V gave up 4 bases and J gave up 2 bases, with 19 bases separating them. The CDR3 has 17 residues. Germline V CDR1 and CDR2: SGHRS, YFSETQ. CDR3 coding DNA: TGCGCCAGCAGCCCCCACCGTGGCAGGGCCCCCTACAATGAGCAGTTCTTC. It translates to CASSPHRGRAPYNEQFF.